This entry features one T cell receptor (beta chain) sequence. Its antigen is unidentified. Deletions cut 4 bases from V and 6 bases from J, with 13 bases between. In germline, CDR1 is SQVTM, CDR2 ANQGSEA. This CDR3 comprises 13 residues. TCRdb keeps only in-frame clones here, not all; method: immunoSEQ multiplex PCR. The sample comprises some 170,000 clones, about 91% of which are singletons, and 4.4% rests with the top ten. The entry originates in a study of T cell responses to AZD1222 COVID-19 vaccine. The study's findings and limits: Regions 160-218 and 743-854 held dominance among vaccine-associated CD4 TCRs, which spanned spike. Nearly half of spike-specific TCRs reportedly target variant regions that are unmutated in the B.1.351 and B.1.1.7 variants. After the peak T cell response, and only then, were repertoires sampled. Clonal diversity was possibly underestimated, and the donors were mostly white British, with more females.

This chain uses TRBV29-1 with TRBJ2-1; possibly TRBD2 for D (6 bases). Sequencing was performed on peripheral blood, taken on day 0 of MenACWY control vaccination. The clonotype originates from an adult in good health. CDR3 loop: CSVGPRGSNEQFF. DNA for the CDR3: TGCAGCGTTGGACCCCGGGGGAGCAATGAGCAGTTCTTC.